This is a list of T cell receptor beta chains from one sample in a study of blood T cell repertoires in COVID-19. Measured with immunoSEQ multiplex PCR; TCRdb has only the in-frame clones, and not every one. This sample has about 270,000 clones, with less than 95% found just once. The sequenced sample consisted of PBMCs or T cells enriched from blood (not recorded which). The source is a man in his forties who had been exposed to COVID-19. Both conserved end residues are part of each CDR3. Each record gives: J gene, D gene, clone size, V gene, CDR3 DNA, CDR3 protein. A D gene is named only where the DNA matches it firmly. Clone size is given for some rows only: seen once, a few or many times, or a class if the clone is expanded.

>TRBJ2-7|TRBD2|-|TRBV28
TGTGCCAGCAGTTTACCTAGCGGTTACTACGAGCAGTACTTC
CASSLPSGYYEQYF
>TRBJ2-7|TRBD1|-|TRBV5-1
TGCGCCAGCAGCTTGGCCGCGGGACAGGGGGACGGGCAGTACTTC
CASSLAAGQGDGQYF
>TRBJ2-5|-|-|TRBV29-1
TGCAGCGTTGATCTCCGTAGTCGAGAGACCCAGTACTTC
CSVDLRSRETQYF
>TRBJ2-5|-|-|TRBV7-3
TGTGCCAGCAGCTTATTCGGCGGCCAAGAGACCCAGTACTTC
CASSLFGGQETQYF
>TRBJ2-5|TRBD2|-|TRBV7-6
TGTGCCAGCAGCCCTGGGACTAGCCCTGGGCAAGAGACCCAGTACTTC
CASSPGTSPGQETQYF
>TRBJ1-4|TRBD1|-|TRBV4-3
TGCGCCAGCAGCCAAGATGGGCAGGACAGGGCCCATGAAAAACTGTTTTTT
CASSQDGQDRAHEKLFF
>TRBJ2-5|TRBD1|-|TRBV15
TGTGCCACCAAAAAAGCGACAGGGGGGGCCCAGTACTTC
CATKKATGGAQYF
>TRBJ1-4|TRBD1|-|TRBV19
TGTGCCAGTACTACAGGGGGCACCGGCGAGGAAAAACTGTTTTTT
CASTTGGTGEEKLFF
>TRBJ2-7|TRBD1|once|TRBV18
TGTGCCAGCTCATCCTCGGGACAGTCCTACGAGCAGTACTTC
CASSSSGQSYEQYF
>TRBJ2-1|TRBD2|-|TRBV14
TGTGCCAGCAGCCTTCCGACTAGCGCCTTCTACAATGAGCAGTTCTTC
CASSLPTSAFYNEQFF
>TRBJ1-2|-|-|TRBV2
TGTGCCAGCAGTGAATATGGAGAGTCTAACTATGGCTACACCTTC
CASSEYGESNYGYTF
>TRBJ2-5|TRBD2|-|TRBV6-5
TGTGCCAGCAGTTACAGGGGCGGGGGGTACCAAGAGACCCAGTACTTC
CASSYRGGGYQETQYF
>TRBJ2-5|-|-|TRBV2
TGTGCCAGCAGACAGGGAGGGGAGACCCAGTACTTC
CASRQGGETQYF
>TRBJ2-2|-|-|TRBV27
TGTGCCAGCAGTCACTCACGCCTGACGACAGACACCGGGGAGCTGTTTTTT
CASSHSRLTTDTGELFF
>TRBJ2-1|-|few|TRBV4-2
TGTGCCAGCAGCCAAGTCTCGAGCGCCTACAATGAGCAGTTCTTC
CASSQVSSAYNEQFF
>TRBJ1-1|-|-|TRBV14
TGTGCCAGCAGCCTCGGACAGAACACTGAAGCTTTCTTT
CASSLGQNTEAFF
>TRBJ2-6|TRBD2|-|TRBV9
TGTGCCAGCAGCTACGCGGGAGATGGGGCCAACGTCCTGACTTTC
CASSYAGDGANVLTF
>TRBJ2-3|-|-|TRBV6-5
TGTGCCAGCAATCGGGACACCAGCACAGATACGCAGTATTTT
CASNRDTSTDTQYF
>TRBJ2-7|-|-|TRBV20-1
TGCAGTGCTAGTCGTCGCGCCTACGAGCAGTACTTC
CSASRRAYEQYF
>TRBJ1-1|-|-|TRBV27
TGTGCCAGCAGGACACCCCTTTTGAACACTGAAGCTTTCTTT
CASRTPLLNTEAFF
>TRBJ1-5|-|-|TRBV6-5
TGTGCCAGCAGGGGCAGGGCAGATCAGCCCCAGCATTTT
CASRGRADQPQHF
>TRBJ1-4|TRBD1|-|TRBV5-4
TGTGCCAGCAGCCAACAGGGGTTTAATGAAAAACTGTTTTTT
CASSQQGFNEKLFF
>TRBJ2-2|TRBD2|-|TRBV7-9
TGTGCCAGCAGCTTAGATCGCGGGACTAGCACCGGGGAGCTGTTTTTT
CASSLDRGTSTGELFF
>TRBJ2-7|-|-|TRBV10-3
TGTGCCATCAGTGAGGTCAGGGGAACCGAGCAGTACTTC
CAISEVRGTEQYF
>TRBJ1-1|-|-|TRBV5-6
TGTGCCAGCAGCCAAGGACGCGGGTCCGCTTTCTTT
CASSQGRGSAFF
>TRBJ1-1|-|few|TRBV7-8
TGTGCCAGCAGCTTAATGGTTGCCCAGTTGAACACTGAAGCTTTCTTT
CASSLMVAQLNTEAFF
>TRBJ1-1|TRBD1|-|TRBV18
TGTGCCAGCTCCGGACAGGGTTTAACCGATAGCGCTTTCTTT
CASSGQGLTDSAFF
>TRBJ1-1|-|-|TRBV6-5
TGTGCCAGCAGCCGCGCCAGGGGCGCAGCTTTCTTT
CASSRARGAAFF
>TRBJ1-4|-|-|TRBV20-1
TGCAGTGCCCGGGGGTTAGGACTGTTTTTT
CSARGLGLFF
>TRBJ1-5|-|-|TRBV11-2
TGTGCCAGCAGCTTAGGAGATTTTAGCAATCAGCCCCAGCATTTT
CASSLGDFSNQPQHF
>TRBJ1-4|TRBD1|-|TRBV27
TGTGCCAGCAGTTTCACAAGGACAGGGGGGCCTAGTAATGAAAAACTGTTTTTT
CASSFTRTGGPSNEKLFF
>TRBJ2-3|-|-|TRBV5-6
TGTGCCAGCAGCTTTTTCGGCCCGGGAAGGTTCACAGATACGCAGTATTTT
CASSFFGPGRFTDTQYF
>TRBJ2-2|-|-|TRBV7-9
TGTGCCAGCAGCTTGTTAGCGGCCAACACCGGGGAGCTGTTTTTT
CASSLLAANTGELFF
>TRBJ2-2|-|-|TRBV4-3
TGCGCCAGCAGCCAGACTACCCGCAGGGGCACCGGGGAGCTGTTTTTT
CASSQTTRRGTGELFF
>TRBJ2-1|TRBD2|-|TRBV3-1/TRBV3-2
TGTGCCAGCAGCAAGCGACTAGCGGGAGTGGTTGAGCAGTTCTTC
CASSKRLAGVVEQFF
>TRBJ2-2|-|-|TRBV21-1
TGTGCCAGCAGCAACTGGGACAGGGGCCCTGCGAACACCGGGGAGCTGTTTTTT
CASSNWDRGPANTGELFF
>TRBJ2-7|-|-|TRBV7-2
TGTGCCAGCAGCTCCTTATACGAGCAGTACTTC
CASSSLYEQYF